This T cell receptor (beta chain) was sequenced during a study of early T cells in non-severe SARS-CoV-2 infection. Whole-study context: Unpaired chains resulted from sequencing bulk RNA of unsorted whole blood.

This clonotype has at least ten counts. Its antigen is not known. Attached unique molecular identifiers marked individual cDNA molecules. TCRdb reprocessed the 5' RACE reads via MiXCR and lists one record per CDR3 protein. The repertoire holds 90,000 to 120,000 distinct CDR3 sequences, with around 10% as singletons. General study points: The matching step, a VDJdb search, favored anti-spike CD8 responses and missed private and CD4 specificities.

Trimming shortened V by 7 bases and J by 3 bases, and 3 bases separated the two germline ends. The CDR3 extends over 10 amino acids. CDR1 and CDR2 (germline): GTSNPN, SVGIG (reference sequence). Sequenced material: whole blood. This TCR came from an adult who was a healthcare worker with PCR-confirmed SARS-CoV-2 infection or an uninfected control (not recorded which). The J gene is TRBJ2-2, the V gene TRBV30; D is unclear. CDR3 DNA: TGTGCCTTATACACCGGGGAGCTGTTTTTT. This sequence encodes CALYTGELFF.